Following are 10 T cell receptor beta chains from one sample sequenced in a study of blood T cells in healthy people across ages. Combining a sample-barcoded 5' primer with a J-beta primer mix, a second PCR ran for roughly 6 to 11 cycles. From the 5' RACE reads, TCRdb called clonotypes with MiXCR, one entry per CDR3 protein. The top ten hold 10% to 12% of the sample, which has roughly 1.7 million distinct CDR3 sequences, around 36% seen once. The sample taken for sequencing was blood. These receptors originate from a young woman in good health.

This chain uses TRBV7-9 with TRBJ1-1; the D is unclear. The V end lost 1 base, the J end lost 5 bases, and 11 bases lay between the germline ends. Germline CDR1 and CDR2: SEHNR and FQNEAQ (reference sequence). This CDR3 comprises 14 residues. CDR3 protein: CASSLEAENTEAFF. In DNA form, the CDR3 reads TGTGCCAGCAGCTTAGAGGCGGAGAATACTGAAGCTTTCTTT.

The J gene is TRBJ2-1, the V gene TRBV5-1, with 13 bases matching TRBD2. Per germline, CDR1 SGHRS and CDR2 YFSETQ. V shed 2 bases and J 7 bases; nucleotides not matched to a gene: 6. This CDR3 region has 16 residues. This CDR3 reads CASSFQGLAGHNEQFF. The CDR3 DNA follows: TGCGCCAGCAGCTTCCAGGGACTAGCGGGGCATAATGAGCAGTTCTTC. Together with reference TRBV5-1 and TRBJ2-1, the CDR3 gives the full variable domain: KAGVTQTPRYLIKTRGQQVTLSCSPISGHRSVSWYQQTPGQGLQFLFEYFSETQRNKGNFPGRFSGRQFSNSRSEMNVSTLELGDSALYLCASSFQGLAGHNEQFFGPGTRLTVL.

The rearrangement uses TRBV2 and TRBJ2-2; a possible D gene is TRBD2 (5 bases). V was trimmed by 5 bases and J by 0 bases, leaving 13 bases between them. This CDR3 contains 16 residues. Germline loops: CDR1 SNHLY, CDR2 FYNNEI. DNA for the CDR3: TGTGCCAGCAGTCGCGATAGACTAACGAACACCGGGGAGCTGTTTTTT. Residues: CASSRDRLTNTGELFF.

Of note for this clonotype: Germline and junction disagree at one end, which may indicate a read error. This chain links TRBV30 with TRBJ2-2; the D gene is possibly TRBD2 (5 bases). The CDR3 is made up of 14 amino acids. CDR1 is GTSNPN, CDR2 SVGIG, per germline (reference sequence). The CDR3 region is CAWRGGRNTGERFF. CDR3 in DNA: TGTGCCTGGAGAGGTGGCCGGAACACCGGGGAGCGGTTTTTT. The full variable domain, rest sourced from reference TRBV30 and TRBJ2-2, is SQTIHQWPATLVQPVGSPLSLECTVEGTSNPNLYWYRQAAGRGLQLLFYSVGIGQISSEVPQNLSASRPQDRQFILSSKKLLLSDSGFYLCAWRGGRNTGERFFGEGSRLTVL.

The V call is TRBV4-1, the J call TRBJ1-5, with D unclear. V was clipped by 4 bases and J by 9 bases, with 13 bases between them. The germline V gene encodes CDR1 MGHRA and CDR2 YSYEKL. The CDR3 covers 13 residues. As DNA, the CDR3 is TGCGCCAGCAGCCCCGAGGGTAACTGGCCCCAGCATTTT. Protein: CASSPEGNWPQHF.

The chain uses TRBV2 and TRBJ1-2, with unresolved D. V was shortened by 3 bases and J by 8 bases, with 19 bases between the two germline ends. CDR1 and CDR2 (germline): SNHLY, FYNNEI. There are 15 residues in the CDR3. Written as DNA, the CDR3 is TGTGCCAGCAGTGATAGGTTAAAAGTGGAAGACGGCTACACCTTC. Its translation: CASSDRLKVEDGYTF.

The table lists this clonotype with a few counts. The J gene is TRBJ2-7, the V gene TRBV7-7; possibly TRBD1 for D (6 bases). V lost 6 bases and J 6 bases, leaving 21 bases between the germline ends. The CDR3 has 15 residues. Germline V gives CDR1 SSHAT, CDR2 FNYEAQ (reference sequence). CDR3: CASSPIPGTPTEQYF. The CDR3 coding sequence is TGTGCCAGCAGTCCAATTCCTGGGACACCTACCGAGCAGTACTTC. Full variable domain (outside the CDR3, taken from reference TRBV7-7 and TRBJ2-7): GAGVSQSPRYKVTKRGQDVTLRCDPISSHATLYWYQQALGQGPEFLTYFNYEAQPDKSGLPSDRFSAERPEGSISTLTIQRTEQRDSAMYRCASSPIPGTPTEQYFGPGTRLTVT.

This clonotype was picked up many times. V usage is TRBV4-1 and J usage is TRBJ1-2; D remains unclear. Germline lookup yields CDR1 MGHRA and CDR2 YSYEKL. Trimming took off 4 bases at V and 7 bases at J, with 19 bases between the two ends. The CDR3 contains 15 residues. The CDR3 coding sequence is TGCGCCAGCAGCCTCGTCCAAAGGGAGCTGGGTGGCTACACCTTC. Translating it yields CASSLVQRELGGYTF.

This chain's CDR3 is CASNQRQLSSYNSPLHF. In nucleotides, the CDR3 is TGTGCCAGCAACCAGAGACAGCTTAGCTCCTATAATTCACCCCTCCACTTT. The genes are TRBV3-1 and TRBJ1-6; D is possibly TRBD1 (5 bases). Trimming took off 7 bases at V and 0 bases at J, with 16 bases between the two ends. The CDR3 spans 17 residues. Germline V gives CDR1 LGHDT, CDR2 YNNKEL (reference sequence).

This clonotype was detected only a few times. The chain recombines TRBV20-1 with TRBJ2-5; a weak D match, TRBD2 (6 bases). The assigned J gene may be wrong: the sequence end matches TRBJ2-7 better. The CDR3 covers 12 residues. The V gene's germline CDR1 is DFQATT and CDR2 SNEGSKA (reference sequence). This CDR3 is CSARMGLYEQYF. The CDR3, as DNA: TGCAGTGCTAGAATGGGACTCTACGAGCAGTACTTC.